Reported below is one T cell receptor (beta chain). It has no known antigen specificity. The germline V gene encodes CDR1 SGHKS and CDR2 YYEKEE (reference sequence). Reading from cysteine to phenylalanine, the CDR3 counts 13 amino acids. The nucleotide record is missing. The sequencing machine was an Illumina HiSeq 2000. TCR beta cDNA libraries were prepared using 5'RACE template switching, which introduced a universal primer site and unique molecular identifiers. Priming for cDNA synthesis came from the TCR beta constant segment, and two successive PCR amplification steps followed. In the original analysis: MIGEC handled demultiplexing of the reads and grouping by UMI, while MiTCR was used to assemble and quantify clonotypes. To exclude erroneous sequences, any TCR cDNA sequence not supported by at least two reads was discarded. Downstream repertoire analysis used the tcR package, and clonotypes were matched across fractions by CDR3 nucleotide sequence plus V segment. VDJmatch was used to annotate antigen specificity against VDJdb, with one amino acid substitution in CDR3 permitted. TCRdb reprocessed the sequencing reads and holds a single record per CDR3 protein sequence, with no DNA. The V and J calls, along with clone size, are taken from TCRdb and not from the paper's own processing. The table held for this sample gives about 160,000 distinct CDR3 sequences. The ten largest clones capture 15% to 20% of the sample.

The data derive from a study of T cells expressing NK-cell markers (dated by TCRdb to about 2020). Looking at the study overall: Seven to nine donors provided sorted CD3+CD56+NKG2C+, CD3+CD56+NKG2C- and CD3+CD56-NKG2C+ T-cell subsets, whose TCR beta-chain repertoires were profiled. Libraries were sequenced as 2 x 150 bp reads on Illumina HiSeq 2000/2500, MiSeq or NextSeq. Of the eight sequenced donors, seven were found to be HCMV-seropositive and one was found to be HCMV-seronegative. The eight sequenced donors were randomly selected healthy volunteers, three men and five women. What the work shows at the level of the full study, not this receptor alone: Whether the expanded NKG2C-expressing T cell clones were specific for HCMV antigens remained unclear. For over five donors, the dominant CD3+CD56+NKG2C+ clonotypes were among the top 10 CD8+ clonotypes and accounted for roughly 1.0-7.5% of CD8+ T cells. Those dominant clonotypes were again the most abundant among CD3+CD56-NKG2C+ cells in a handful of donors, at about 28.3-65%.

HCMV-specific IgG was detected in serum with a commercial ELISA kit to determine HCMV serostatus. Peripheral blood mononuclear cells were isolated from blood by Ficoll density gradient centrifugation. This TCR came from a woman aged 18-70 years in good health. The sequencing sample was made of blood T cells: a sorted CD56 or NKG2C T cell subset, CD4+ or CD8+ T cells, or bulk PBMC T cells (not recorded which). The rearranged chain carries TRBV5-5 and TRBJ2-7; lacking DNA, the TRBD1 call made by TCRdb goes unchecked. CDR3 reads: CASSLGDRREQYF.